This entry features one TCR beta chain sequence. Its cognate antigen is unknown. This entry is derived from a study of breast tumors, draining lymph nodes, adjacent tissues. The lymph nodes were axillary draining lymph nodes from breast cancer patients. The study, taken as a whole, reports: Data fit most tumor T cells coming from lymph node, expanding in tumor. That most tumor T cells come from lymph nodes remained unproven. Tumor and nontumor repertoires were significantly more similar in luminal-like than in basal-like breast cancer. Tumors had less TCR diversity than lymph nodes, more than nontumor tissue.

Trimming left V 3 bases short and J 1 base short, with 10 bases between. This CDR3 region has 15 residues. In germline, CDR1 is SGHRS, CDR2 YFSETQ. TCRdb reprocessed the multiplex PCR reads with MiXCR, giving one entry per CDR3 protein. The sample lists about 140,000 distinct CDR3 sequences; about 33% were seen once. This receptor was identified in a female donor with breast cancer. Some clones in this sample may be carry-over from other donors' samples. The specimen was axillary lymph node tissue. The rearrangement uses TRBV5-1 and TRBJ1-4; possibly TRBD1 for D (6 bases). The CDR3 coding sequence is TGCGCCAGCAGCTCCATGACAGGAACTAATGAAAAACTGTTTTTT. It is translated as CASSSMTGTNEKLFF.